These T cell receptor beta chains were read from a single sample in a study of cytomegalovirus exposure and HLA in healthy donors. This table comes from immunoSEQ multiplex PCR, and its TCRdb copy is limited to in-frame clones, with some not included. The sample includes roughly 100,000 clones, around 76% seen only once; the top ten take about a tenth. Input material: PBMCs. The receptors shown here come from a woman younger than 35 in good health and CMV-seropositive. The CDR3 runs from the conserved cysteine through the conserved F or W. A D gene is named only where the DNA matches it firmly. Only some rows state a clone size, as once, few, many or a class for expanded clones.

TRBD1 | TRBJ2-7 | . | TRBV5-3 | TGTGCCAGAAGCTCCTACCTACAGGGGGCGAGCTACGAGCAGTACTTC | CARSSYLQGASYEQYF
TRBD2 | TRBJ2-2 | . | TRBV18 | TGTGCCAGCTCCGTGACTAGCGGGAGCTCGAACACCGGGGAGCTGTTTTTT | CASSVTSGSSNTGELFF
. | TRBJ1-1 | . | TRBV29-1 | TGCAGCGTTGAAGATTTACGAGGCCCTCACATGGACACTGAAGCTTTCTTT | CSVEDLRGPHMDTEAFF
TRBD1 | TRBJ1-1 | once | TRBV5-1 | TGCGCCAGCAGCCCAGACAGGGCGGGGTCGAACACTGAAGCTTTCTTT | CASSPDRAGSNTEAFF
. | TRBJ1-2 | . | TRBV5-1 | TGCGCCAGCAGCTCGGTGATGGATGGCTACACCTTC | CASSSVMDGYTF
. | TRBJ1-1 | . | TRBV29-1 | TGCAGCAGTGGGCAGAACACTGAAGCTTTCTTT | CSSGQNTEAFF
. | TRBJ1-6 | . | TRBV5-1 | TGCGCCAGCAGCTTGCGGACAGTCCGTGATTCACCCCTCCACTTT | CASSLRTVRDSPLHF
TRBD1 | TRBJ1-2 | . | TRBV28 | TGTGCCAGCAGTTCCGACAGGGAATGGGTCTATGGCTACACCTTC | CASSSDREWVYGYTF
TRBD1 | TRBJ2-1 | . | TRBV11-2 | TGTGCCAGCAGCTCCGGACAGGTCGTGTACAATGAGCAGTTCTTC | CASSSGQVVYNEQFF
. | TRBJ2-5 | . | TRBV2 | TGTGCCAGCACTTCAACTAGTGTGGAGACCCAGTACTTC | CASTSTSVETQYF
. | TRBJ1-4 | few | TRBV11-2 | TGTGCCAGCAGCTTAGGAACCGCAGGAAGAGCAACTAATGAAAAACTGTTTTTT | CASSLGTAGRATNEKLFF
. | TRBJ1-2 | once | TRBV10-3 | TGTGCCATCACGGGAGGAAACTATGGCTACACCTTC | CAITGGNYGYTF
. | TRBJ2-4 | . | TRBV29-1 | TGCAGCGTTGCCTTGGGGGGAGAGAAAAACATTCAGTACTTC | CSVALGGEKNIQYF
. | TRBJ2-1 | . | TRBV28 | TGTGCCAGCAGTTTATGGGTAGACTACAATGAGCAGTTCTTC | CASSLWVDYNEQFF
TRBD2 | TRBJ2-5 | . | TRBV11-2 | TGTGCCAGCAGCTTAGAATTAGCGGGGGGGCCCGGGGAGACCCAGTACTTC | CASSLELAGGPGETQYF
TRBD1 | TRBJ2-6 | . | TRBV5-1 | TGCGCCAGCAGCTTGTCCCCGACAGGGAGTACTGGGGCCAACGTCCTGACTTTC | CASSLSPTGSTGANVLTF
. | TRBJ2-7 | . | TRBV2 | TGTGCCAGCAGAACCATCTGGAGCTCCTACGAGCAGTACTTC | CASRTIWSSYEQYF
. | TRBJ2-6 | . | TRBV28 | TGTGCCAGTCAAGGGGTCTCTGGGGCCAACGTCCTGACTTTC | CASQGVSGANVLTF
. | TRBJ2-5 | . | TRBV30 | TGTGCCTGGAGTGTTCCCGGGGGCCAAGAGACCCAGTACTTC | CAWSVPGGQETQYF
TRBD1 | TRBJ2-1 | . | TRBV11-3 | TGTGCCAGCAGCTTAGCCCGGACAGGGTGGGGACGGGATGAGCAGTTCTTC | CASSLARTGWGRDEQFF
TRBD1 | TRBJ1-6 | . | TRBV2 | TGTGCCAGCAGTGACACCTCCGACTTACAGGGGCACTATAATTCACCCCTCCACTTT | CASSDTSDLQGHYNSPLHF
. | TRBJ1-3 | . | TRBV5-1 | TGCGCCAGCAGCTTGGAACAGGGTGGCACCATATATTTT | CASSLEQGGTIYF
. | TRBJ2-3 | . | TRBV25-1 | TGTGCCAGCAGTGAAGTCGAACTCACAGATACGCAGTATTTT | CASSEVELTDTQYF
. | TRBJ1-5 | . | TRBV2 | TGTGCCAGCAGCGGAGGACCTCGGAGCAATCAGCCCCAGCATTTT | CASSGGPRSNQPQHF
. | TRBJ2-3 | . | TRBV5-8 | TGTGCCAGCAGGAACCCCAGGGGATATACGCAGTATTTT | CASRNPRGYTQYF
TRBD1 | TRBJ1-5 | . | TRBV6-5 | TGTGCCAGCCAGCCGAGCACAGGGGACTATCAGCCCCAGCATTTT | CASQPSTGDYQPQHF
TRBD1 | TRBJ1-1 | . | TRBV27 | TGTGCCAGCAGTTTTCTAGACAGGGGACACACTGAAGCTTTCTTT | CASSFLDRGHTEAFF
TRBD2 | TRBJ2-1 | . | TRBV28 | TGTGCCAGCAGTTTCCCTGGCGGGAGGGCCGATGAGCAGTTCTTC | CASSFPGGRADEQFF
. | TRBJ2-5 | . | TRBV12-1 | TGTGCCAGCAGCCCTGGGGGACTAGCGCAAAATCAAGAGACCCAGTACTTC | CASSPGGLAQNQETQYF